The 18 T cell receptor beta chains given below trace back to one sample, sequenced in a study of T-cell reconstitution after alpha-beta-depleted transplantation in children. As it was prepared, the TCRbeta library received unique molecular identifiers. TCRdb re-called the PCR reads with MiXCR, one entry per CDR3 protein. The sample carries about 260,000 distinct CDR3 sequences, less than 9% recorded once. The sequencing here drew on PBMCs, mostly from graft donor cells, taken 180 days after TCRalphabeta/CD19-depleted stem cell transplant. These TCRs come from a male patient younger than 18 who had a stem cell transplant for acute lymphoblastic leukemia, so the T cells may come from the graft donor.

This clonotype was seen a few times. The chain recombines TRBV6-4 with TRBJ2-4; TRBD1 aligns across 8 bases. The germline V gene has CDR1 MRHNA and CDR2 SNTAGT. Trimming at V came to 6 bases and at J to 0 bases, leaving 22 bases not matched to a gene. This CDR3 spans 21 amino acids. The CDR3 here is CASSDVPRRDRIQLAKNIQYF. In DNA, the CDR3 is TGTGCCAGCAGCGACGTTCCCCGTCGGGACAGGATACAACTAGCCAAAAACATTCAGTACTTC.

This clonotype was recorded at least ten times. This CDR3 is CASRPDRGRAGELFF. The CDR3 coding sequence is TGTGCCAGCAGACCGGACAGGGGGCGCGCCGGGGAGCTGTTTTTT. The rearrangement links TRBV6-1 to TRBJ2-2; 11 bases agree with TRBD1. The germline V gene has CDR1 MNHNS and CDR2 SASEGT. V was pared by 6 bases and J by 6 bases, with 6 bases of the junction left unmatched. CDR3 length: 15 amino acids.

V gene TRBV20-1 combines with J gene TRBJ2-1; a weak D match, TRBD2 (6 bases). V was trimmed by 0 bases and J by 4 bases, leaving 13 bases between them. Per the germline V gene, CDR1 is DFQATT and CDR2 is SNEGSKA (reference sequence). The CDR3 runs 15 residues. This CDR3 is CSARDPSVGYNEQFF. CDR3 nucleotides: TGCAGTGCTAGAGACCCTAGCGTGGGGTACAATGAGCAGTTCTTC.

This clonotype appeared many times. The genes are TRBV29-1 and TRBJ1-1; no reliable D call. The CDR3 covers 12 residues. CDR1 and CDR2 (germline): SQVTM, ANQGSEA. V was shortened by 6 bases and J by 1 base, with 9 bases between the two germline ends. The CDR3 nucleotides read TGCAGCGTGAGACATGCGAACACTGAAGCTTTCTTT. Its translation: CSVRHANTEAFF.

There are many counts of this clonotype. The V gene is TRBV3-1, the J gene TRBJ2-2; a possible D gene is TRBD2 (6 bases). The germline V gene encodes CDR1 LGHDT and CDR2 YNNKEL (reference sequence). The ends were cut back, 0 bases at V and 0 bases at J, with 14 bases in the middle. This CDR3 region has 18 residues. The CDR3 DNA is TGTGCCAGCAGCCAAGATTGGTATAGCGGATCGAACACCGGGGAGCTGTTTTTT. Protein sequence: CASSQDWYSGSNTGELFF.

A few counts support this clonotype. This rearrangement joins TRBV20-1 to TRBJ2-6; 10 positions agree with TRBD1. The germline CDR1 and CDR2 sequences are DFQATT and SNEGSKA (reference sequence). V was clipped by 4 bases and J by 0 bases; unmatched bases: 9. The CDR3 consists of 18 residues. The CDR3 nucleotides are TGCAGTGCTATCCCCCCGGGACAGGGGAGCTCTGGGGCCAACGTCCTGACTTTC. Its protein product is CSAIPPGQGSSGANVLTF.

This clonotype has ten or more counts. The chain uses TRBV28 and TRBJ1-1; D may be TRBD1 (5 bases). V was shortened by 5 bases and J by 1 base, with 14 bases between the two germline ends. Germline-derived CDR1 and CDR2 are MDHEN and SYDVKM. The CDR3 contains 15 residues. Here the CDR3 DNA reads TGTGCCAGCAGTACACAAGGGGCGGCGAACACTGAAGCTTTCTTT. It encodes CASSTQGAANTEAFF. The variable domain in full, completed from reference TRBV28 and TRBJ1-1, reads DVKVTQSSRYLVKRTGEKVFLECVQDMDHENMFWYRQDPGLGLRLIYFSYDVKMKEKGDIPEGYSVSREKKERFSLILESASTNQTSMYLCASSTQGAANTEAFFGQGTRLTVV.

Ten or more counts support this clonotype. The chain has TRBV12-3 or TRBV12-4 and TRBJ2-2, with a weak D call TRBD2 (5 bases). Deletions cut 5 bases from V and 5 bases from J, with 12 bases between. The CDR3 is made up of 14 amino acids. The CDR3 coding sequence is TGTGCCAGCAGTCCGAGGAGGTCTACCGGGGAGCTGTTTTTT. It codes for CASSPRRSTGELFF.

At least ten counts were recorded for this clonotype. The chain couples TRBV5-1 to TRBJ2-7, with a possible D match to TRBD2 (6 bases). This CDR3 spans 15 amino acids. Germline V lookup: CDR1 SGHRS, CDR2 YFSETQ. V dropped 4 bases and J dropped 3 bases, with 17 bases sitting between them. CDR3 residues: CASSQKAGLLYEQYF. The CDR3 nucleotides read TGCGCCAGCAGCCAAAAAGCGGGTCTACTCTACGAGCAGTACTTC.

This clonotype occurred many times. V is TRBV25-1 and J is TRBJ2-7; no reliable D call. CDR1 is MGHDK, CDR2 SYGVNS, per germline. This CDR3 region has 15 residues. V was cut by 5 bases and J by 4 bases, with 18 bases left in between. The CDR3 loop reads CASSSRAQKPYEQYF. CDR3 sequence (DNA): TGTGCCAGCAGTTCGCGCGCACAAAAACCTTACGAGCAGTACTTC.

This clonotype was recorded many times. The chain links TRBV28 to TRBJ1-5; D is ambiguous. CDR1 and CDR2 from the germline V gene are MDHEN and SYDVKM. The CDR3 has 15 amino acids. V was clipped by 5 bases and J by 0 bases, with 11 bases between them. DNA for the CDR3: TGTGCCAGCAGTAAGGTACGGATTAGCAATCAGCCCCAGCATTTT. Translating it yields CASSKVRISNQPQHF. The variable domain in full, with the rest retrieved from reference TRBV28 and TRBJ1-5, is DVKVTQSSRYLVKRTGEKVFLECVQDMDHENMFWYRQDPGLGLRLIYFSYDVKMKEKGDIPEGYSVSREKKERFSLILESASTNQTSMYLCASSKVRISNQPQHFGDGTRLSIL.

This clonotype was picked up many times. The chain recombines TRBV6-1 with TRBJ2-3; the D gene could be TRBD1 or TRBD2 (5 bases each). CDR1 and CDR2 from the germline V gene are MNHNS and SASEGT. This CDR3 comprises 15 residues. V lost 3 bases to trimming and J lost 1 base, with 11 bases between them. Here the CDR3 reads CASSDGQGGTDTQYF. Here the CDR3 DNA reads TGTGCCAGCAGTGATGGGCAGGGAGGCACAGATACGCAGTATTTT.

This clonotype appeared many times. The chain is built from TRBV5-1 and TRBJ2-1; D is unclear. The CDR3 runs to 16 residues. Per germline, CDR1 SGHRS and CDR2 YFSETQ. V lost 0 bases, J lost 0 bases, and 10 bases lay in between. The CDR3: CASSLGLLGSYNEQFF. In nucleotides, the CDR3 is TGCGCCAGCAGCTTGGGGCTACTCGGCTCCTACAATGAGCAGTTCTTC.

The sample holds many counts of this clonotype. This chain uses TRBV5-1 with TRBJ2-1, with 8 bases aligning to TRBD1. CDR1 SGHRS and CDR2 YFSETQ come from the germline V gene. CDR3 size: 13 residues. V shed 4 bases, J shed 9 bases, and the junction held 6 bases outside the gene matches. CDR3 sequence reads: CASSVDRVGEQFF. The CDR3 DNA sequence: TGCGCCAGCAGCGTGGACAGGGTTGGTGAGCAGTTCTTC.

This clonotype appeared many times. The chain recombines TRBV5-1 with TRBJ1-5; D ambiguous. This CDR3 is 13 amino acids long. Germline lookup yields CDR1 SGHRS and CDR2 YFSETQ. The V gene lost 3 bases and the J gene lost 2 bases, with 6 bases spanning the gap. CDR3 protein: CASSSDGNQPQHF. CDR3 in DNA: TGCGCCAGCAGCTCGGATGGCAATCAGCCCCAGCATTTT.

This clonotype was found a few times. J is TRBJ2-2 and V is TRBV12-3 or TRBV12-4, with D unresolved. Trimming took off 0 bases at V and 9 bases at J, with 11 bases between the two ends. The CDR3 sequence is 14 residues long. The CDR3: CASSLATRVRELFF. The DNA of the CDR3 is TGTGCCAGCAGTTTAGCGACCCGGGTCCGGGAGCTGTTTTTT.

In this sample, this clonotype turned up many times. V and J are TRBV4-1 and TRBJ1-1, with D perhaps matching TRBD1 (6 bases). The CDR3 runs to 16 residues. Germline CDR1 MGHRA, CDR2 YSYEKL. V lost 5 bases, J lost 1 base, and 17 bases lay in between. This CDR3 reads CASSFPRGSRNTEAFF. The CDR3 coding sequence is TGCGCCAGCAGCTTTCCGAGGGGGTCGCGGAACACTGAAGCTTTCTTT.

This clonotype has a count of ten or more. V and J are TRBV29-1 and TRBJ1-3; D is possibly TRBD1 (6 bases). The CDR3 has 13 residues. The germline V and J ends were trimmed by 3 bases and 4 bases, with 10 bases remaining between them. Germline V CDR1 and CDR2: SQVTM, ANQGSEA. This chain's CDR3 is CSVDTGRGNTIYF. CDR3 nucleotide sequence: TGCAGCGTTGATACAGGGCGAGGAAACACCATATATTTT.